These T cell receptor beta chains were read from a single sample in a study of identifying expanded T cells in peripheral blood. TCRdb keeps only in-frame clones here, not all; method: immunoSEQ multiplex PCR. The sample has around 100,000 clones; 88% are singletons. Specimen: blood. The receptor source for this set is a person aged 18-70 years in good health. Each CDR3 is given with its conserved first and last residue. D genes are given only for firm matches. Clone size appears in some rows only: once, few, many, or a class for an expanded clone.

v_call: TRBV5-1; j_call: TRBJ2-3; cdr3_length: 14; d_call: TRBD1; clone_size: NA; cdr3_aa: CASSSGQITDTQYF; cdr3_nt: TGCGCCAGCAGCTCGGGACAGATCACAGATACGCAGTATTTT
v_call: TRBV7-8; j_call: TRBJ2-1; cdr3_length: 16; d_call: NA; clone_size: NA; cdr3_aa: CASSLEVGLTYNEQFF; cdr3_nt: TGTGCCAGCAGCTTAGAGGTGGGTTTAACCTACAATGAGCAGTTCTTC
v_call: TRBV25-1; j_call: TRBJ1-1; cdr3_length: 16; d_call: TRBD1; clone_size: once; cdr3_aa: CASSERGQPFDTEAFF; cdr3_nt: TGTGCCAGCAGTGAAAGGGGACAGCCGTTCGACACTGAAGCTTTCTTT
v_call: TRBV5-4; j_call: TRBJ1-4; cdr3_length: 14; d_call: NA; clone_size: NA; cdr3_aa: CASSYQGSNEKLFF; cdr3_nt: TGTGCCAGCAGTTATCAGGGGTCTAATGAAAAACTGTTTTTT
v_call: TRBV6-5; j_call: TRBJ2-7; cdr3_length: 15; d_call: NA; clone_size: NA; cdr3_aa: CASSYGAGSSYEQYF; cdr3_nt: TGTGCCAGCAGTTACGGGGCAGGGTCCTCCTACGAGCAGTACTTC
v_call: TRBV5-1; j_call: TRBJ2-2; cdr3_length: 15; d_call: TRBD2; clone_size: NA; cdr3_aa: CASSLGGSRTGELFF; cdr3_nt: TGCGCCAGCAGCTTGGGCGGGAGTCGGACCGGGGAGCTGTTTTTT
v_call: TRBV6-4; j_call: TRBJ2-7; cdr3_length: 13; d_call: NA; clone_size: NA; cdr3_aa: CASSEAGQYEQYF; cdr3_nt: TGTGCCAGCAGTGAAGCTGGACAGTACGAGCAGTACTTC
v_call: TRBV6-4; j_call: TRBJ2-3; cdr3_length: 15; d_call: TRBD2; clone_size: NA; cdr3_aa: CASSREDGGTDTQYF; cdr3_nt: TGTGCCAGCAGCCGGGAGGATGGTGGCACAGATACGCAGTATTTT
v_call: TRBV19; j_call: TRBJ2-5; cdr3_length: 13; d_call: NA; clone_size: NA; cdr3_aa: CASSIGLQETQYF; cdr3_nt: TGTGCCAGTAGTATAGGACTCCAAGAGACCCAGTACTTC
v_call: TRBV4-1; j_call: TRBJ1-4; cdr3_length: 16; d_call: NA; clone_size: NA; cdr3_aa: CASSQVVSGGSEKLFF; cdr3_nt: TGCGCCAGCAGCCAAGTTGTTTCCGGAGGATCCGAAAAACTGTTTTTT
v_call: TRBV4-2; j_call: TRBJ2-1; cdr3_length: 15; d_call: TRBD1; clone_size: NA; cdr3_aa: CASNLGDRAVHEQFF; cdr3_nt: TGTGCCAGCAACCTGGGGGACAGGGCCGTCCATGAGCAGTTCTTC
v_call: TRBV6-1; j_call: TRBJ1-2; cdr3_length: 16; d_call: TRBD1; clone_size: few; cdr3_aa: CASSEGTGSFNYGYTF; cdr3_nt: TGTGCCAGCAGTGAAGGGACAGGGAGCTTTAACTATGGCTACACCTTC
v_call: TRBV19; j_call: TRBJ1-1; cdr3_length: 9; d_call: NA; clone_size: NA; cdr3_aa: CASRPGPFF; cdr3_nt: TGTGCCAGTAGACCCGGGCCTTTCTTT
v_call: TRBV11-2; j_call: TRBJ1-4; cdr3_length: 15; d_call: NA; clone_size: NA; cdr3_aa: CASSLGAGVGEKLFF; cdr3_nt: TGTGCCAGCAGCTTAGGAGCGGGAGTCGGGGAAAAACTGTTTTTT
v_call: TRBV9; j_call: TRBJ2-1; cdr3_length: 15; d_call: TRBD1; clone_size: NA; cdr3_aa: CASSRGTGPYNEQFF; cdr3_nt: TGTGCCAGCAGCAGGGGGACAGGGCCCTACAATGAGCAGTTCTTC
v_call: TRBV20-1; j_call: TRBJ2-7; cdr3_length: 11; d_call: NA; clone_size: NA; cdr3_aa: CSAGGRAEQYF; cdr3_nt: TGCAGTGCCGGGGGCAGGGCCGAGCAGTACTTC
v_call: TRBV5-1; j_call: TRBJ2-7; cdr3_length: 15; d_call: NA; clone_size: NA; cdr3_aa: CASSFTGTFSYEQYF; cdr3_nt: TGCGCCAGCAGCTTTACCGGGACTTTCTCATACGAGCAGTACTTC
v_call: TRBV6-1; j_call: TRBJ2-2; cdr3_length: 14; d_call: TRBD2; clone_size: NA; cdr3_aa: CASNPRGDTGELFF; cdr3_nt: TGTGCCAGCAATCCGCGGGGGGACACCGGGGAGCTGTTTTTT
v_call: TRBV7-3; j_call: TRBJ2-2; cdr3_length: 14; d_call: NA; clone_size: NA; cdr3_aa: CASSLSQGTGELFF; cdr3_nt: TGTGCCAGCAGCTTATCCCAGGGTACCGGGGAGCTGTTTTTT
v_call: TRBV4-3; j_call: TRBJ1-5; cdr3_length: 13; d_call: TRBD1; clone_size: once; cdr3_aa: CASSQDRGQPQHF; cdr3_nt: TGCGCCAGCAGCCAAGACAGGGGGCAGCCCCAGCATTTT
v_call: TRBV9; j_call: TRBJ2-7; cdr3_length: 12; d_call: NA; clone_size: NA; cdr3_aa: CASSPGADEQYF; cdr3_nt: TGTGCCAGCAGCCCCGGGGCTGACGAGCAGTACTTC
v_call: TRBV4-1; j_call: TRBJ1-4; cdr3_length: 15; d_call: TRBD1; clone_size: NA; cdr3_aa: CASRLQDRGNEKLFF; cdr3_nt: TGCGCCAGCAGGCTACAGGACAGGGGTAATGAAAAACTGTTTTTT
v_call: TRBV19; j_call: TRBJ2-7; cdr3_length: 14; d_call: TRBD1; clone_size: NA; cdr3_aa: CASSPRQGADEQYF; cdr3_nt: TGTGCCAGTAGTCCTCGACAGGGGGCGGACGAGCAGTACTTC
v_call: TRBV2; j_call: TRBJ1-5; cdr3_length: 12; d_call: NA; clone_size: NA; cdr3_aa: CASNRWNQPQHF; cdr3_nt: TGTGCCAGCAACAGGTGGAATCAGCCCCAGCATTTT
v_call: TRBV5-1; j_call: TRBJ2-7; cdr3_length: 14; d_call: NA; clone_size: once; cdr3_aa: CASSLRELGYEQYF; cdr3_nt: TGCGCCAGCAGCTTGCGGGAACTGGGGTACGAGCAGTACTTC
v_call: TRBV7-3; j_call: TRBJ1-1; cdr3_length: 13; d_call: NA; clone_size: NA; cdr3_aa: CASSLEGVTEAFF; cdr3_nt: TGTGCCAGCAGCTTAGAAGGGGTCACTGAAGCTTTCTTT
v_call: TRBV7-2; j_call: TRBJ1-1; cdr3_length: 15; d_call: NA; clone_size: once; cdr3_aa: CASSARPGLNTEAFF; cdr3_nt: TGTGCCAGCAGCGCCAGACCGGGGCTGAACACTGAAGCTTTCTTT
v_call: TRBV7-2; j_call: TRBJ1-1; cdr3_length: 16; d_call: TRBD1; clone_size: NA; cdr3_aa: CASSLYGGQVDTEAFF; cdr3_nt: TGTGCCAGCAGCTTATACGGTGGACAGGTCGACACTGAAGCTTTCTTT
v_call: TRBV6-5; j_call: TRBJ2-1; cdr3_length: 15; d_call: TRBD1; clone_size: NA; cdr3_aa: CASSYSRGRGNEQFF; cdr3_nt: TGTGCCAGCAGTTACTCAAGGGGGCGAGGAAATGAGCAGTTCTTC